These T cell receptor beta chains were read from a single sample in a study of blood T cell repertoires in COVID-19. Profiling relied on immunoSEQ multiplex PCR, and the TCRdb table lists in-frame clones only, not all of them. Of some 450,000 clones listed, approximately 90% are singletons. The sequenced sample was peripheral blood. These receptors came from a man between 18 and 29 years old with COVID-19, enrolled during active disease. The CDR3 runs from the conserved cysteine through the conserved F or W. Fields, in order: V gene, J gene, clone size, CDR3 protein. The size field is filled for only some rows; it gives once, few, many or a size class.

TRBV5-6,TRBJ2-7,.,CASRSITGSGAHEQYF
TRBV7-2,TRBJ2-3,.,CASSLRAAGRGDTQYF
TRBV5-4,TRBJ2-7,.,CASSEGTSYEQYF
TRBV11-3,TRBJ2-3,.,CASSLDPPGLAGGMDTQYF
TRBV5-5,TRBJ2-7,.,CASSLGLSSGSSYEQYF
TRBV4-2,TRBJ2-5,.,CASTPGLDLRETQYF
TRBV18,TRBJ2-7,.,CASSPLGQGVSEQYF
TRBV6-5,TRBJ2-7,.,CASRGTRSYEQYF
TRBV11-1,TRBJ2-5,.,CASSLPGLGSETQYF
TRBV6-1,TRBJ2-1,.,CASSEPGRTWDEQFF
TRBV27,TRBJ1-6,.,CASTSRTGGSPLHF
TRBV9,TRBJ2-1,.,CASSVVEASGRSPFWNEQFF
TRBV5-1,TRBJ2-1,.,CASASGSYNEQFF
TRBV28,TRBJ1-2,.,CASSLTRGIGYTF
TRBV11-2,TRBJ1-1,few,CASKDRGFMNTEAFF
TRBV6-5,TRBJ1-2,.,CASSPGTGLNYGYTF
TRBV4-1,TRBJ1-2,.,CASSHIMRLESYTF
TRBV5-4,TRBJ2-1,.,CASSLEASGRGGSYNEQFF
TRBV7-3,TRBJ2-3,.,CASSPGIREGRVNTDTQYF
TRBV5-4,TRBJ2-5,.,CASSLGTGQETQYF
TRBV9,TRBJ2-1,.,CASSVASGRSGNEQFF
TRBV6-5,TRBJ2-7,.,CASSKLGHPYEQYF
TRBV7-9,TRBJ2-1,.,CASSPGLAEQFF
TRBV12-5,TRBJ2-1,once,CASQPGTGSYNEQFF
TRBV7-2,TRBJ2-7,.,CASRLGLAGDYEQYF
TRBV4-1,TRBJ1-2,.,CASSQDGTGRGGYGYTF
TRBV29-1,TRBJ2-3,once,CSVPGQGSDTQYF
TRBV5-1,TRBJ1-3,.,CASRGGLDGNTIYF
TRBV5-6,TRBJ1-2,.,CASSPGQGGYGYTF
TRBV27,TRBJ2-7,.,CASSLSGPPKGASYEQYF
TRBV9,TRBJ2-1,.,CASSALGLAAYNEQFF
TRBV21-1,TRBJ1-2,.,CASSKRWTAAVDGYTF
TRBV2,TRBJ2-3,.,CASSPVAGISTDTQYF
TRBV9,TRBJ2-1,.,CASSVGHEQFF
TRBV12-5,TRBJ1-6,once,CASGPGQWGSPLHF
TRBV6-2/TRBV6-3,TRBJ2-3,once,CASSHPGLAGPDTQYF
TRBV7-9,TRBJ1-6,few,CASSSGQYNSPLHF
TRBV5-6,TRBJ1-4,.,CASSFKTGGNEKLFF
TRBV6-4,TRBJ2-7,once,CASSDPTGPEQYF
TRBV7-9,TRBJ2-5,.,CASSGGELEETQYF
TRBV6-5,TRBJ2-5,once,CASSNAGAGETQYF
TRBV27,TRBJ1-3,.,CASSPRSLPGNTIYF